Sequencing of this T cell receptor beta chain was carried out in a study of T-cell reconstitution after alpha-beta-depleted transplantation in children (dated by TCRdb to the mid-2010s). As for the study more broadly: The study quantitatively tracked T-cell immune reconstitution after TCRalphabeta/CD19-depleted allogeneic hematopoietic cell transplantation in children using TCR repertoire profiling. The investigation overall reported the following: The high TCRbeta diversity at day 60 in some patients was ascribed to recipient T cells and intrathymic progenitors that had survived conditioning. Over the following months the frequencies of hyperexpanded clones went down, and after one year T-cell counts and TCRbeta diversity were mostly credited to newly produced T cells. The apparently early alphabetaT-cell count recovery about two months after transplant was reportedly dependent on only several hundred rapidly expanded clones derived from non-depleted graft cells.

The CDR3 has 15 amino acids, counting the end cysteine and phenylalanine. Here the CDR3 DNA is all that survives: 45 bases in frame from base 1. Cut back by 0 bases and 1 base, the V and J ends lie 9 bases apart. CDR1 and CDR2 are read off the germline V gene as LGHNA and YNFKEQ. The library was produced with PCR. Sequencing was performed on an Illumina HiSeq 2500. To normalize quantification of the TCRbeta repertoire, the TCR libraries were built with molecular barcoding that relied on unique molecular identifiers. TCRdb trimmed the raw reads at Q25, called clones with MiXCR and kept productive beta chains. Here each entry gathers all rows of one CDR3 protein and keeps the most common genes and DNA. The table for this sample lists fewer than 550,000 distinct CDR3 sequences; over 9.5% of them were counted only once. Around 15% of the sample belongs to the ten largest clones. The treatment or condition label, as the study defines it: allogeneic hematopoietic cell transplantation with graft depleted of TCRalphabeta T cells and CD19 B cells. The transplant recipients were children given TCRalphabeta/CD19-depleted allogeneic hematopoietic cell grafts.

The table lists this clonotype with a few counts. The antigen it recognizes is unknown. Per-base qualities were not stored, and no clone one base away is much larger. Recombination linked TRBV4-2 to TRBJ1-1; no confident D gene assignment can be made. This receptor was identified in a female patient aged 2 to 10 who had a stem cell transplant for aplastic anemia, so the T cells may come from the graft donor. This specimen consisted of PBMCs, mostly from graft donor cells, obtained 180 days after TCRalphabeta/CD19-depleted stem cell transplant. The CDR3 reads as follows: CASSQEAAPNTEAFF. The nucleotide sequence reads as follows: TGTGCCAGCAGCCAAGAGGCAGCGCCGAACACTGAAGCTTTCTTT.